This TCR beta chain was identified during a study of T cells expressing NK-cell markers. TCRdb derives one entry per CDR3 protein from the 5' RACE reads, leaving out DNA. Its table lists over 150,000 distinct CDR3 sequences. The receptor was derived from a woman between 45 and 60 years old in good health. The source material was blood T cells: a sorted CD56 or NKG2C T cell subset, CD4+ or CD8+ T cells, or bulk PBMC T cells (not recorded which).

The CDR3 protein is CSVEKGTSGTHGELFF. The chain uses TRBV29-1 and TRBJ2-2; the D call from TCRdb, TRBD2, cannot be confirmed without DNA. This CDR3 spans 16 amino acids. CDR1 SQVTM and CDR2 ANQGSEA come from the germline V gene.